Presented here are 20 T cell receptor beta chains from one specimen sequenced in a study of T-cell memory formation after mild COVID-19. TCRdb re-derived calls from the 5' RACE reads in MiXCR, one entry per CDR3 protein. The table shows 260,000 or so distinct CDR3 sequences, with over 15% occurring only once. Sequenced input: PBMCs or a T cell subset sorted from them (not recorded which). These receptors were taken from a man younger than 35 who had mild COVID-19 (a few samples of this study predate the infection). Cell type and time point are not known.

This clonotype has more than one count but fewer than ten. The chain links TRBV5-1 to TRBJ1-1, with TRBD1 as a possible D gene (6 bases). Germline CDR1 SGHRS, CDR2 YFSETQ. V shed 5 bases and J shed 0 bases, with 14 bases lying between them. The CDR3 contains 15 residues. The CDR3 loop reads CASSREGTLNTEAFF. DNA for the CDR3: TGCGCCAGCAGTCGAGAGGGGACACTGAACACTGAAGCTTTCTTT.

This clonotype has a handful of counts. The chain links TRBV20-1 to TRBJ1-4; a weak D match, TRBD1 (5 bases). V was shortened by 2 bases and J by 7 bases, with 14 bases between the two germline ends. This CDR3 comprises 14 residues. Germline values: CDR1 DFQATT, CDR2 SNEGSKA (reference sequence). The CDR3 region is CSARRQPGGEKLFF. The CDR3 DNA reads TGCAGTGCTAGAAGACAGCCCGGGGGTGAAAAACTGTTTTTT.

The genes are TRBV5-4 and TRBJ2-7; D might be TRBD2 (5 bases). The CDR3 is 13 residues long. In germline, CDR1 is SGHNT, CDR2 YYREEE (reference sequence). V lost 4 bases to trimming and J lost 5 bases, with 13 bases between them. CDR3 coding DNA: TGTGCCAGCAGCGAGGACTTCCTCAACGAGCAGTACTTC. Residues: CASSEDFLNEQYF.

V and J are TRBV12-3 or TRBV12-4 and TRBJ1-3; no definite D call. The CDR3 covers 12 residues. The V end was cut by 3 bases, the J end by 3 bases, with 3 bases between. DNA of the CDR3: TGTGCCAGCAGTTTGAATGGAAACACCATATATTTT. This codes for CASSLNGNTIYF.

A few counts support this clonotype. The chain links TRBV4-3 to TRBJ1-6; 9 positions match TRBD1. The CDR3 is 15 residues long. The ends lost 5 bases at V and 10 bases at J; junction bases unmatched: 9. Looked up from germline, CDR1 is LGHNA and CDR2 is YSLEER. DNA of the CDR3: TGCGCCAGCAGCTCTCGGGACAGGGAGCACTCACCCCTCCACTTT. This sequence encodes CASSSRDREHSPLHF.

The rearrangement joins TRBV6-1 to TRBJ2-7; D uncertain. Trimming cost V 5 bases and J 2 bases, with 10 bases left between them. Germline CDR1 is MNHNS and CDR2 is SASEGT. CDR3 length: 13 amino acids. The CDR3 DNA follows: TGTGCCAGCAGTTCGACTGCAGCCTACGAGCAGTACTTC. Amino acids: CASSSTAAYEQYF.

This clonotype was recorded a few times. V usage is TRBV7-2 and J usage is TRBJ2-3; 8 nucleotides align to TRBD1. The V gene end was trimmed by 7 bases and the J gene end by 1 base; junction bases not matched to a gene: 1. Germline V CDR1 and CDR2: SGHTA, FQGNSA. CDR3 size: 13 residues. The CDR3 sequence: CASTDRGTDTQYF. CDR3 nucleotides: TGTGCCAGCACGGACAGGGGCACAGATACGCAGTATTTT.

The CDR3 loop is CASSPPEQGIGQPQHF. In DNA, the CDR3 is TGTGCCAGCTCACCACCGGAACAGGGGATCGGTCAGCCCCAGCATTTT. The chain couples TRBV18 to TRBJ1-5; 7 nucleotides align to TRBD1. This CDR3 region has 16 residues. CDR1 and CDR2 (germline): KGHSH, LQKENI. Trimming at V came to 0 bases and at J to 6 bases, leaving 8 bases not matched to a gene. The full variable domain, in which reference TRBV18 and TRBJ1-5 provide the parts outside the CDR3, is NAGVMQNPRHLVRRRGQEARLRCSPMKGHSHVYWYRQLPEEGLKFMVYLQKENIIDESGMPKERFSAEFPKEGPSILRIQQVVRGDSAAYFCASSPPEQGIGQPQHFGDGTRLSIL.

This clonotype was observed a few times. This chain links TRBV6-5 with TRBJ2-7; tentative D call: TRBD1 (6 bases). This CDR3 has 15 amino acids. The germline V gene has CDR1 MNHEY and CDR2 SVGAGI. Trimming took off 0 bases at V and 3 bases at J, with 12 bases between the two ends. CDR3 sequence reads: CASSYSARGGYEQYV. The CDR3 region has the DNA TGTGCCAGCAGTTACTCCGCCAGGGGCGGCTACGAGCAGTACGTC.

This clonotype was observed at least ten times. The V and J genes are TRBV5-4 and TRBJ2-7; no reliable D call. Germline V gives CDR1 SGHNT, CDR2 YYREEE (reference sequence). V was shortened by 1 base and J by 6 bases, with 8 bases between the two germline ends. CDR3 length: 12 residues. The CDR3 DNA follows: TGTGCCAGCAGCTTGATAGGAACCGAGCAGTACTTC. It translates to CASSLIGTEQYF.

The rearrangement uses TRBV7-8 and TRBJ2-1, with D perhaps given as TRBD1 or TRBD2 (5 bases each). Germline lookup yields CDR1 SGHVS and CDR2 FQNEAQ. The CDR3 extends over 17 amino acids. Trimming removed 5 bases at V and 0 bases at J, with 17 bases between. CDR3 nucleotide sequence: TGTGCCAGCAGCCACGACGAGGGACCTAGCTCCTACAATGAGCAGTTCTTC. Encoded protein: CASSHDEGPSSYNEQFF.

This clonotype turned up a few times. V usage is TRBV7-9 and J usage is TRBJ2-2, with a tentative D call TRBD1 (5 bases). Deletions cut 4 bases from V and 6 bases from J, with 9 bases between. Germline V gene data show CDR1 as SEHNR and CDR2 as FQNEAQ (reference sequence). The CDR3 loop spans 13 amino acids. The DNA of the CDR3 is TGTGCCAGCAGCTGGACACCCTCCGGGGAGCTGTTTTTT. It codes for CASSWTPSGELFF.

This clonotype was counted only a few times. This chain uses TRBV12-3 or TRBV12-4 with TRBJ2-7, with 8 positions matching TRBD1. This CDR3 region has 17 residues. The trim removed 5 bases at V and 3 bases at J, leaving 15 bases unmatched. The CDR3 DNA follows: TGTGCCAGCAGTACCCTAACCCGGACAGGGAAAGGCTACGAGCAGTACTTC. Translated: CASSTLTRTGKGYEQYF.

A few counts support this clonotype. Here the CDR3 DNA reads TGTGCCAGCAGCGGGGGGACGGGACAGAAACAAGAGACCCAGTACTTC. It is translated as CASSGGTGQKQETQYF. The gene calls are TRBV21-1 and TRBJ2-5; the tabulated D call, TRBD1, remains unverified against the DNA. TRBV21-1 is classified as a pseudogene. CDR3 length: 16 residues.

This clonotype came up many times. This rearrangement joins TRBV4-3 to TRBJ2-1, with 9 bases identical to TRBD2. Germline loops: CDR1 LGHNA, CDR2 YSLEER. This CDR3 contains 16 residues. V trimming: 1 base; J trimming: 4 bases; junction bases outside the gene matches: 5. The CDR3 DNA sequence: TGCGCCAGCAGCCAAGGCAGCGGGGGGTCGTACAATGAGCAGTTCTTC. Residues: CASSQGSGGSYNEQFF.

There are a few counts of this clonotype. The rearrangement links TRBV29-1 to TRBJ2-1; D ambiguous. Germline V gene data show CDR1 as SQVTM and CDR2 as ANQGSEA. V dropped 6 bases and J dropped 10 bases, with 25 bases sitting between them. CDR3 length: 15 amino acids. CDR3 in amino acids: CSVEKVLVRPGEQFF. In nucleotides, the CDR3 is TGCAGCGTCGAGAAGGTCCTGGTAAGGCCCGGGGAGCAGTTCTTC.

This clonotype was seen ten or more times. The V gene is TRBV20-1, the J gene TRBJ2-3, with 8 bases identical to TRBD1. Germline V gene sequence: CDR1 DFQATT, CDR2 SNEGSKA (reference sequence). Trimming removed 4 bases from V and 2 bases from J; junction bases left unmatched: 5. The CDR3 has 14 amino acids. The CDR3 loop is CSAKGTGHTDTQYF. The DNA for the CDR3 is TGCAGTGCTAAGGGGACAGGCCACACAGATACGCAGTATTTT.

This clonotype was counted between two and nine times. This rearrangement joins TRBV15 to TRBJ2-7; D unclear. V was shortened by 1 base and J by 4 bases, with 11 bases between the two germline ends. CDR1 and CDR2 (germline): LNHNV, YYDKDF (reference sequence). The CDR3 has 14 residues. This CDR3 is CATSRGHTQYEQYF. CDR3 coding DNA: TGTGCCACCAGCAGAGGCCACACCCAATACGAGCAGTACTTC.

The V and J genes are TRBV9 and TRBJ2-2; maybe TRBD2 (6 bases). This CDR3 contains 15 residues. The V and J ends lost 3 bases and 1 base respectively, with 10 bases between them. The germline CDR1 and CDR2 sequences are SGDLS and YYNGEE. CDR3 in DNA: TGTGCCAGCAGCGGCGGGACTCAGAACACCGGGGAGCTGTTTTTT. Translated, it gives CASSGGTQNTGELFF.

Many counts were recorded for this clonotype. The genes are TRBV5-1 and TRBJ2-1; 11 bases fit TRBD2. J lost 3 bases, V lost 4 bases, and 6 bases had no gene match. Germline CDR1 and CDR2: SGHRS and YFSETQ. The CDR3 contains 16 residues. The CDR3 bases are TGCGCCAGCAGCGACACTAGCGGGGGCCACTACAATGAGCAGTTCTTC. Amino acids: CASSDTSGGHYNEQFF.